This TCR beta chain was sequenced during a study of T cell responses to AZD1222 COVID-19 vaccine. The germline V gene has CDR1 GTSNPN and CDR2 SVGIG (reference sequence). CDR3 size: 15 residues. The ends lost 0 bases at V and 4 bases at J; junction bases unmatched: 5. Produced via immunoSEQ multiplex PCR; TCRdb's table is partial and in-frame only. The sample has about 110,000 clones, about 90% seen once; the top ten hold roughly 21%. Study findings and constraints: The breadth and depth of Spike-specific TCRs increased once two AZD1222 doses had been given.

To note about this clone: Its antigen is not identified.

The rearrangement joins TRBV30 to TRBJ2-7; 11 bases line up with TRBD1. The material was peripheral blood, obtained on day 0 of AZD1222 vaccination. The receptor's source is an adult in good health. CDR3 nucleotides: TGTGCCTGGAGTGTCACCGGGACAGGGGGGTACGAGCAGTACTTC. This sequence encodes CAWSVTGTGGYEQYF.